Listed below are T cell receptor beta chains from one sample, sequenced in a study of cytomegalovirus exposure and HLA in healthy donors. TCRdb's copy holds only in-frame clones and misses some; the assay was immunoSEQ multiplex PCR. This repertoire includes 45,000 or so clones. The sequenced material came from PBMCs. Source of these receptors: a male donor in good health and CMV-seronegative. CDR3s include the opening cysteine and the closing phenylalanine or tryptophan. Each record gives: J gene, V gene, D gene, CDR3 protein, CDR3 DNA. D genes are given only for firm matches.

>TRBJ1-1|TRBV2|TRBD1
CARLDRVTGTEAFF
TGTGCCAGATTAGACAGGGTGACGGGCACTGAAGCTTTCTTT
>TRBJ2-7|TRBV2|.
CASSEGLTSYEQYF
TGTGCCAGCAGCGAGGGACTTACCTCCTACGAGCAGTACTTC
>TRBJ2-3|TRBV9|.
CASSVLGGGVDTQYF
TGTGCCAGCAGCGTCCTAGGGGGGGGTGTGGATACGCAGTATTTT
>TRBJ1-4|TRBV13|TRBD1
CASSPAGQGNEKLFF
TGTGCCAGCAGCCCCGCGGGACAGGGTAATGAAAAACTGTTTTTT
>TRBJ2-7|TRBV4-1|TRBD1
CASSQEPGGRLREQYF
TGCGCCAGCAGCCAAGAACCAGGGGGCCGTCTACGCGAGCAGTACTTC
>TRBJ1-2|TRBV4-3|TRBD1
CASSPTAGGNYGYTF
TGCGCCAGCAGCCCCACGGCAGGGGGGAACTATGGCTACACCTTC
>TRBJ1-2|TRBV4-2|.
CASSTPLGDGYTF
TGTGCCAGCAGCACCCCTTTAGGGGATGGCTACACCTTC
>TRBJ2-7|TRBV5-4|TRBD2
CASSSSGGSYEQYF
TGTGCCAGCAGTTCCAGCGGGGGCTCCTACGAGCAGTACTTC
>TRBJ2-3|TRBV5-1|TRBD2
CASSLEAGGTTDTQYF
TGCGCCAGCAGCTTGGAAGCGGGGGGGACCACAGATACGCAGTATTTT
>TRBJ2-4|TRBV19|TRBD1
CASSQGASKNIQYF
TGTGCCAGTAGTCAGGGGGCGTCCAAAAACATTCAGTACTTC
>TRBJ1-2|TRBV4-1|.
CARTRGYGYTF
TGCGCCAGGACCCGGGGTTATGGCTACACCTTC
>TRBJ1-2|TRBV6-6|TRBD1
CASSYPTGIYGYTF
TGTGCCAGCAGTTATCCGACAGGGATCTATGGCTACACCTTC
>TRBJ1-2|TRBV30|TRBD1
CAWSVMAPWTGGMGYGYTF
TGTGCCTGGAGTGTTATGGCGCCCTGGACAGGGGGAATGGGGTATGGCTACACCTTC
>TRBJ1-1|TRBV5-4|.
CASSLRGENTEAFF
TGTGCCAGCAGCTTGCGGGGGGAGAACACTGAAGCTTTCTTT
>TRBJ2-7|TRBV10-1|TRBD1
CASSPRQGSYEQYF
TGCGCCAGCTCCCCGAGACAGGGTTCCTACGAGCAGTACTTC
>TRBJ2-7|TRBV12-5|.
CASGLWGGNEQYF
TGTGCTAGTGGTTTGTGGGGCGGCAACGAGCAGTACTTC
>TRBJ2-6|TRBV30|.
CAWAWGDPGANVLTF
TGTGCCTGGGCATGGGGGGACCCTGGGGCCAACGTCCTGACTTTC
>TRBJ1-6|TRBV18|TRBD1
CASSQDGQGTASPLHF
TGTGCCAGCTCACAAGACGGACAGGGGACGGCATCACCCCTCCACTTT
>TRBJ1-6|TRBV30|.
CASRQSSYNSPLHF
TGTGCCTCGCGACAGAGCTCCTATAATTCACCCCTCCACTTT
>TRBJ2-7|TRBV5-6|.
CASSGRGEQYF
TGTGCCAGCAGCGGGCGGGGCGAGCAGTACTTC
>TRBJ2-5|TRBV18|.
CASSPGGGETQYF
TGTGCCAGCTCACCAGGGGGCGGCGAGACCCAGTACTTC
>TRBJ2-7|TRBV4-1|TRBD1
CASSQVGQSYEQYF
TGCGCCAGCAGCCAAGTGGGACAGTCCTACGAGCAGTACTTC
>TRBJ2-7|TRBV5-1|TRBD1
CASSFGTGTSLVNEQYF
TGCGCCAGCAGCTTTGGGACAGGGACCTCCCTCGTCAACGAGCAGTACTTC
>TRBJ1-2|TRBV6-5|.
CASRRDNYYGYTF
TGTGCCAGCAGAAGGGACAACTACTATGGCTACACCTTC